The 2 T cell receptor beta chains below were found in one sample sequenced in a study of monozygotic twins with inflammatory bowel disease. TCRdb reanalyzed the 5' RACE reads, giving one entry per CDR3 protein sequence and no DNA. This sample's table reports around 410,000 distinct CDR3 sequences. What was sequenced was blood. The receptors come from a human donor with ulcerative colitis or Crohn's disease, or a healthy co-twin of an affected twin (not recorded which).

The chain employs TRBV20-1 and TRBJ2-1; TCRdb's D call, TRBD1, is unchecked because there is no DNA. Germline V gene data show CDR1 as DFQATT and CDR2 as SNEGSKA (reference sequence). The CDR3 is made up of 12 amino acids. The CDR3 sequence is CSPGRTYNEQFF.

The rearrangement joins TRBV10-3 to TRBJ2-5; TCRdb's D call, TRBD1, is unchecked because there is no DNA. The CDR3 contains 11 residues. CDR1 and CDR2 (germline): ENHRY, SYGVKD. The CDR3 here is CAISPGETQYF.